The 24 T cell receptor beta chains given below trace back to one sample, sequenced in a study of blood T cells in healthy people across ages. Then a second PCR, running about 7 to 11 cycles, was carried out with a sample-barcoded 5' primer and a J-beta primer mix. MiXCR was run by TCRdb on the 5' RACE reads, yielding one entry per CDR3 protein. The data show about 1,400,000 distinct CDR3 sequences, around 59% seen once. The sample was blood. All receptors derive from a man aged 18 to 35 in good health.

This clonotype was counted a single time. The chain couples TRBV5-1 to TRBJ2-1, with 7 bases matching TRBD2. The CDR3 extends over 14 amino acids. V trimming: 4 bases; J trimming: 8 bases; junction bases outside the gene matches: 9. Germline lookup yields CDR1 SGHRS and CDR2 YFSETQ. The CDR3 DNA is TGCGCCAGCAGCGGGGGACTACCCCGCGATGAGCAGTTCTTC. This codes for CASSGGLPRDEQFF. Full variable domain (remainder filled in from reference TRBV5-1 and TRBJ2-1): KAGVTQTPRYLIKTRGQQVTLSCSPISGHRSVSWYQQTPGQGLQFLFEYFSETQRNKGNFPGRFSGRQFSNSRSEMNVSTLELGDSALYLCASSGGLPRDEQFFGPGTRLTVL.

This clonotype appeared a few times. The rearrangement uses TRBV25-1 and TRBJ2-5; unclear D gene. V was shortened by 4 bases and J by 3 bases, with 6 bases between the two germline ends. The CDR3 is 12 residues long. Germline V gene sequence: CDR1 MGHDK, CDR2 SYGVNS. CDR3 sequence (DNA): TGTGCCAGCAGTGTTTTCGAAGAGACCCAGTACTTC. Translating it yields CASSVFEETQYF.

The DNA of the CDR3 is TGTGCCAGCTCAGCCGTAGGTGGGGAGGGCGAGCAGTTCTTC. Amino acid sequence: CASSAVGGEGEQFF. The chain is built from TRBV18 and TRBJ2-7; TRBD2 agrees at 7 bases. With the DNA end fitting TRBJ2-1 better, the J assignment may be wrong. Germline CDR1 is KGHSH and CDR2 is LQKENI. The CDR3 consists of 14 residues.

The chain couples TRBV20-1 to TRBJ1-1; 9 bases map to TRBD1. This CDR3 has 13 amino acids. Trimming removed 4 bases from V and 4 bases from J; junction bases left unmatched: 4. From germline, CDR1 is DFQATT and CDR2 SNEGSKA (reference sequence). In nucleotides, the CDR3 is TGCAGTGCTACCCGGGACAGGGCCACTGAAGCTTTCTTT. The encoded protein is CSATRDRATEAFF.

The chain recombines TRBV14 with TRBJ2-5; maybe TRBD1 (6 bases). V lost 0 bases to trimming and J lost 4 bases, with 9 bases between them. This CDR3 is built from 14 residues. Germline CDR1 reads SGHDN; CDR2 reads FVKESK. The CDR3 here is CASSQENRVETQYF. The CDR3 DNA reads TGTGCCAGCAGCCAAGAGAACAGGGTAGAGACCCAGTACTTC.

V gene TRBV27 combines with J gene TRBJ1-3; a possible D gene is TRBD1 (5 bases). Germline assignment: CDR1 MNHEY and CDR2 SMNVEV (reference sequence). The CDR3 is 14 amino acids. V was cut by 3 bases and J by 0 bases, with 6 bases left in between. The CDR3 spells CASSFGGSGNTIYF. CDR3 sequence (DNA): TGTGCCAGCAGTTTCGGGGGCTCTGGAAACACCATATATTTT.

This chain links TRBV11-2 with TRBJ2-2, with a weak D call TRBD2 (6 bases). The CDR3 is 17 residues long. Trimming removed 3 bases from V and 0 bases from J, with 14 bases in between. The germline gives CDR1 SGHAT, CDR2 FQNNGV. As DNA, the CDR3 is TGTGCCAGCAGCTTTCCGATTAGCGGATCGAACACCGGGGAGCTGTTTTTT. Protein sequence: CASSFPISGSNTGELFF.

In regard to this clonotype: This clone may be a read error of a much larger clone one base away. J is TRBJ1-4 and V is TRBV28, with D uncertain. This CDR3 spans 14 amino acids. V was cut by 5 bases and J by 8 bases, with 15 bases left in between. In germline, CDR1 is MDHEN, CDR2 SYDVKM. CDR3 sequence reads: CASSVADVGEKLFF. Here the CDR3 DNA reads TGTGCCAGCAGTGTCGCCGACGTAGGGGAAAAACTGTTTTTT.

Worth noting for this clonotype: Mismatch with germline at one junction end may stem from a read error. The chain recombines TRBV4-1 with TRBJ1-4, with TRBD1 identical over 7 bases. CDR1 is MGHRA, CDR2 YSYEKL, per germline. This CDR3 comprises 16 residues. The CDR3 sequence is CASCQVLDREDEKLFF. DNA of the CDR3: TGCGCCAGCTGCCAAGTCTTAGACAGGGAGGATGAAAAACTGTTTTTT.

This rearrangement joins TRBV11-3 to TRBJ2-2, with D unresolved. The V gene's germline CDR1 is SGHNT and CDR2 YENEEA. Between the trimmed V and J ends, which lost 5 bases and 2 bases, there was a span of 12 bases. This CDR3 has 15 amino acids. The CDR3 is CASSPHNGNTGELFF. CDR3 bases: TGTGCCAGCAGCCCCCACAATGGCAACACCGGGGAGCTGTTTTTT.

CDR3 bases: TGTGCCAGCAGTTGGGGGACAGGAACTGGGGCCAACGTCCTGACTTTC. It is translated as CASSWGTGTGANVLTF. The V and J genes are TRBV12-3 or TRBV12-4 and TRBJ2-6; 8 nucleotides agree with TRBD1. CDR3 size: 16 residues. Losses at the gene ends were 4 bases for V and 2 bases for J; bases not matched to a gene: 4.

This chain uses TRBV4-1 with TRBJ2-7; 8 bases line up with TRBD2. Gene TRBJ2-5 matches the end of the DNA better, so the J call may be wrong. Germline-derived CDR1 and CDR2 are MGHRA and YSYEKL. The CDR3 runs to 14 residues. CDR3 DNA sequence: TGCGCCAGCAGCCAAATAGCGGGAAGTGAGACCCAGTACTTC. Its protein product is CASSQIAGSETQYF.

J is TRBJ2-2 and V is TRBV5-1; tentative D call: TRBD1 (6 bases). Germline V gene sequence: CDR1 SGHRS, CDR2 YFSETQ. Deletions cut 5 bases from V and 3 bases from J, with 14 bases between. The length of the CDR3 is 15 residues. In DNA form, the CDR3 reads TGCGCCAGCAGAGCTCGGCCAGGGGACACCGGGGAGCTGTTTTTT. Its translation is CASRARPGDTGELFF.

This clonotype came up once. The rearrangement uses TRBV20-1 and TRBJ2-7; no definite D call. With 5 bases removed from V and 0 bases from J, the gap between germline ends came to 8 bases. The CDR3 covers 12 residues. From germline, CDR1 is DFQATT and CDR2 SNEGSKA (reference sequence). The CDR3: CSAHDTSYEQYF. CDR3 DNA sequence: TGCAGTGCTCACGACACCTCCTACGAGCAGTACTTC.

The chain has TRBV15 and TRBJ2-7; D not resolved. The CDR3 loop spans 11 amino acids. The V end was cut by 2 bases, the J end by 5 bases, with 4 bases between. Germline CDR1 LNHNV, CDR2 YYDKDF (reference sequence). The CDR3 protein is CATSRTDEQYF. The CDR3 bases are TGTGCCACCAGCAGAACTGACGAGCAGTACTTC.

The chain joins TRBV4-1 to TRBJ2-1; 9 bases are shared with TRBD2. Per the germline V gene, CDR1 is MGHRA and CDR2 is YSYEKL. The CDR3 contains 13 residues. V lost 2 bases, J lost 10 bases, and 3 bases stayed unmatched. For the CDR3, the DNA is TGCGCCAGCAGCCAAATAGCGGGAGTCGAGCAGTTCTTC. Protein sequence: CASSQIAGVEQFF.

The chain has TRBV6-5 and TRBJ2-1; D might be TRBD1 (5 bases). Per the germline V gene, CDR1 is MNHEY and CDR2 is SVGAGI. CDR3 length equals 14 residues. Between the trimmed V and J ends, which lost 1 base and 5 bases, there was a span of 9 bases. CDR3 bases: TGTGCCAGCAGTTACTACAGGTCCCACAATGAGCAGTTCTTC. Translated, it gives CASSYYRSHNEQFF.

The V gene is TRBV7-2, the J gene TRBJ1-1; 9 nucleotides align to TRBD1. Germline V CDR1 and CDR2: SGHTA, FQGNSA. J gave up 1 base and V 6 bases, and 12 bases lay outside the gene matches. The CDR3 loop spans 17 amino acids. The CDR3 DNA reads TGTGCCAGCAGTTTAAGTCCGGGACAGGGTGGGAACACTGAAGCTTTCTTT. Translated: CASSLSPGQGGNTEAFF.

The V call is TRBV4-3, the J call TRBJ2-2; 7 nucleotides align to TRBD1. The CDR3 covers 16 residues. Germline V lookup: CDR1 LGHNA, CDR2 YSLEER. V dropped 3 bases and J dropped 7; count of bases not matched to a gene: 11. Here the CDR3 reads CASSQRTGGTHGELFF. In DNA form, the CDR3 reads TGCGCCAGCAGCCAGAGGACAGGTGGAACTCACGGGGAGCTGTTTTTT.

This clonotype came up once. The chain has TRBV6-4 and TRBJ1-4; D is unclear. V lost 7 bases to trimming and J lost 4 bases, with 13 bases between them. The germline gives CDR1 MRHNA, CDR2 SNTAGT. This CDR3 spans 14 amino acids. The CDR3 nucleotides are TGTGCCAGCACGGCAGCGGGGATTAATGAAAAACTGTTTTTT. Protein: CASTAAGINEKLFF.

The chain couples TRBV11-1 to TRBJ1-1; perhaps TRBD1 as D (5 bases). Deletions cut 5 bases from V and 0 bases from J, with 16 bases between. The CDR3 is made up of 16 amino acids. Germline V gene lookup returns CDR1 SGHAT and CDR2 FQDESV (reference sequence). CDR3 in amino acids: CASSPPSDSLNTEAFF. As DNA, the CDR3 is TGTGCCAGCAGCCCCCCTTCCGACAGCCTGAACACTGAAGCTTTCTTT.

V usage is TRBV28 and J usage is TRBJ2-7, with D perhaps TRBD2 (5 bases). Germline V CDR1 and CDR2: MDHEN, SYDVKM. Trimming removed 10 bases at V and 7 bases at J, with 17 bases between. This CDR3 contains 12 residues. CDR3: CATSGRAREQYF. The CDR3 DNA reads TGTGCCACCTCGGGGAGAGCAAGGGAGCAGTACTTC.

The chain couples TRBV20-1 to TRBJ1-1, with a weak D call TRBD1 (5 bases). The CDR3 runs 15 residues. CDR1 and CDR2 (germline): DFQATT, SNEGSKA (reference sequence). V dropped 4 bases and J dropped 3 bases, with 18 bases sitting between them. The CDR3 reads CSAITGVEGDTEAFF. DNA of the CDR3: TGCAGTGCTATTACGGGGGTTGAAGGGGACACTGAAGCTTTCTTT.

The chain employs TRBV20-1 and TRBJ1-6; maybe TRBD1 (5 bases). CDR3 length: 14 residues. Germline-derived CDR1 and CDR2 are DFQATT and SNEGSKA (reference sequence). V lost 3 bases, J lost 5 bases, and 11 bases lay in between. CDR3 loop: CSASADTDNSPLHF. The CDR3 DNA reads as TGCAGTGCTAGTGCGGACACAGATAATTCACCCCTCCACTTT.